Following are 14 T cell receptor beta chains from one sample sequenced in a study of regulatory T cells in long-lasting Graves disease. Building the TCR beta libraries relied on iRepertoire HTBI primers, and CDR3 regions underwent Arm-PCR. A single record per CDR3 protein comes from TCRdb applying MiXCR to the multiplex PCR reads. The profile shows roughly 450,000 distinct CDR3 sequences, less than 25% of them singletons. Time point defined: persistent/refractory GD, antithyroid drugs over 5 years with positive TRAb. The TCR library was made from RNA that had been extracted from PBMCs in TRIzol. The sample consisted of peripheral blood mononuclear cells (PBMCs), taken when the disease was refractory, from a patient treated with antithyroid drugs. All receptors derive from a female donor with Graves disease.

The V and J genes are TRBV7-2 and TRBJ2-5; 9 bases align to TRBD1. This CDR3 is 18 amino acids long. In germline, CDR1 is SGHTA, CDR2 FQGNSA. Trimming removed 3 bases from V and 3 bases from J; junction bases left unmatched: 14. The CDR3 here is CASSFYRGHTGGEETQYF. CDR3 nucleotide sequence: TGTGCCAGCAGCTTTTATAGGGGGCATACAGGGGGCGAAGAGACCCAGTACTTC.

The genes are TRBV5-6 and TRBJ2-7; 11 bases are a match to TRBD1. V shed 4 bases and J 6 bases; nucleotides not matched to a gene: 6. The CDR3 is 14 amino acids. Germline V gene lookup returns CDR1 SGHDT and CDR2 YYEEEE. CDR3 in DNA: TGTGCCAGCAGCCTGGACAGGGGGCGAGGCGAGCAGTACTTC. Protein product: CASSLDRGRGEQYF.

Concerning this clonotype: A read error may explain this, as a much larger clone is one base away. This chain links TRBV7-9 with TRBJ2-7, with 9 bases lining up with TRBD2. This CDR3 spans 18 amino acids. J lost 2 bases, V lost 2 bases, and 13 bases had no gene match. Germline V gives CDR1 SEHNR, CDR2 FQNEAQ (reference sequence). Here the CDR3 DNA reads TGTGCCAGCAGCTTATCCGCGGGAGGGCCCCTCACCCCCTACGAGCAGTACTTC. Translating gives CASSLSAGGPLTPYEQYF.

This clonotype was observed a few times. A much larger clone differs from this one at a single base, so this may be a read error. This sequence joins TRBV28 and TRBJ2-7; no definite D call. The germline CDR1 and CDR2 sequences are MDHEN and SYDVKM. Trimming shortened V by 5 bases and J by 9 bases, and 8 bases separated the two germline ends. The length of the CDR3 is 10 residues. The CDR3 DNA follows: TGTGCCAGCAGTGACAACGGGCAGTACTTC. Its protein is CASSDNGQYF.

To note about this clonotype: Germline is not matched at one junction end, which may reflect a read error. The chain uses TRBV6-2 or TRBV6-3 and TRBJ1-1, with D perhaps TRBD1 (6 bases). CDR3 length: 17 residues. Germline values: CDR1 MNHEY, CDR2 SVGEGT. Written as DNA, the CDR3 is TGTGCCATCAGTGAGTCGAGCAGGGGCTTCATGAACACTGAAGCTTTCTTT. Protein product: CAISESSRGFMNTEAFF.

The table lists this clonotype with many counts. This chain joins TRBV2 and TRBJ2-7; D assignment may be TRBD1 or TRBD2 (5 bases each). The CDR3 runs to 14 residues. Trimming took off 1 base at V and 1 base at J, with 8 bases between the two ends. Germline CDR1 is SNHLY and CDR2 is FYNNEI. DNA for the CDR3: TGTGCCAGCAGTGAAGACAGGACTTCCTACGAGCAGTACTTC. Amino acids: CASSEDRTSYEQYF.

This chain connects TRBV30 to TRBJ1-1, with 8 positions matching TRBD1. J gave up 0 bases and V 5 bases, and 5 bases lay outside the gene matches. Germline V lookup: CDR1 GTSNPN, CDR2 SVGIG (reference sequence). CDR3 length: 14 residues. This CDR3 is CAWGQGSMNTEAFF. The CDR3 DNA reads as TGTGCCTGGGGACAGGGATCAATGAACACTGAAGCTTTCTTT.

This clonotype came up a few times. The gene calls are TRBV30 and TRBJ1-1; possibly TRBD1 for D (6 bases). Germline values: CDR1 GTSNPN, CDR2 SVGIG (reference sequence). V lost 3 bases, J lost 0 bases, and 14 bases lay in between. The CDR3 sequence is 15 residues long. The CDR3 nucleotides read TGTGCCTGGAGGAGGGGGGGCAGTTTGAACACTGAAGCTTTCTTT. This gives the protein CAWRRGGSLNTEAFF.

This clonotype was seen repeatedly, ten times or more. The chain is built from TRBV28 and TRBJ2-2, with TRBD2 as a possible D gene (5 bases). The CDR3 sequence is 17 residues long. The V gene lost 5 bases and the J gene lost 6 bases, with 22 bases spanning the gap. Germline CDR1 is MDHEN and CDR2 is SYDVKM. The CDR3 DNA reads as TGTGCCAGCAGTACACCGGTATCCGGGCCGGAGGCCGGGGAGCTGTTTTTT. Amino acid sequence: CASSTPVSGPEAGELFF.

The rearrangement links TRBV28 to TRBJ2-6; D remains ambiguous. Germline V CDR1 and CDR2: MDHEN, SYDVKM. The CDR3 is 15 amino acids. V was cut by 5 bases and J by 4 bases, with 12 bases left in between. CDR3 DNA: TGTGCCAGCAGTCGATGGTCTCTGGGGGCCAACGTCCTGACTTTC. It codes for CASSRWSLGANVLTF.

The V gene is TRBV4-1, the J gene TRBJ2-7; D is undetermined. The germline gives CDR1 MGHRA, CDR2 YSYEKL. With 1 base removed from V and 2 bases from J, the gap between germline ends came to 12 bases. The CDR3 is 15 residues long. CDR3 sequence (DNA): TGCGCCAGCAGCCAAGTCCAGCGCCCGACCTACGAGCAGTACTTC. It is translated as CASSQVQRPTYEQYF.

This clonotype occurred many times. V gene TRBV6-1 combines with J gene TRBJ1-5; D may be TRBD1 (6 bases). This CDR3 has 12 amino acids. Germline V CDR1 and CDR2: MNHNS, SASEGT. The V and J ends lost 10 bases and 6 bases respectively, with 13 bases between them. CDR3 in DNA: TGTGCCATACAGGGATTCGGTCAGCCCCAGCATTTT. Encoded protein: CAIQGFGQPQHF.

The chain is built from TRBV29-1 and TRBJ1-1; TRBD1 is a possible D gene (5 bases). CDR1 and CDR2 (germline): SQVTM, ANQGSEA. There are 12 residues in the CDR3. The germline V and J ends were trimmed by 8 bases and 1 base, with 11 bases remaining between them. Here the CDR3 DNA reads TGCAGCCATCAGGGAGAGAACACTGAAGCTTTCTTT. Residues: CSHQGENTEAFF.

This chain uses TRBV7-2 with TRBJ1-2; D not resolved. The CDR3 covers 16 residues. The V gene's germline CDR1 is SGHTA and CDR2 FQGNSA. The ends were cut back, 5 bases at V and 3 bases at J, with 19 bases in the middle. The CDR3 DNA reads TGTGCCAGCAGCCCGAGGTCCTTGGCCGCAGACTATGGCTACACCTTC. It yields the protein CASSPRSLAADYGYTF.